Listed here are 17 T cell receptor beta chains from one sample, sequenced in a study of CD8 T cells in ankylosing spondylitis. Findings of the study overall: Characteristic of ankylosing spondylitis blood, it appeared, was a TCR beta motif comprising roughly 8 highly homologous variants.

Their antigens remain unidentified. A single record per CDR3 protein comes from TCRdb applying MiXCR to the 5' RACE reads. The sample contains about 510,000 distinct CDR3 sequences, about 5.4% of which appear only once. The source material was blood, either unsorted or a sorted T cell fraction (not recorded which). The receptors were gathered from a male donor with ankylosing spondylitis.

This clonotype was seen many times. The V gene is TRBV7-2, the J gene TRBJ2-1; D is perhaps TRBD1 or TRBD2 (5 bases each). This CDR3 is built from 17 residues. V shed 1 base and J shed 8 bases, with 21 bases lying between them. CDR1 and CDR2 (germline): SGHTA, FQGNSA. The CDR3 nucleotides are TGTGCCAGCAGCTTAGTCGAATTCGGGGCAGGATCTGATGAGCAGTTCTTC. Protein sequence: CASSLVEFGAGSDEQFF. The variable domain in full, completed from reference TRBV7-2 and TRBJ2-1, reads GAGVSQSPSNKVTEKGKDVELRCDPISGHTALYWYRQSLGQGLEFLIYFQGNSAPDKSGLPSDRFSAERTGGSVSTLTIQRTQQEDSAVYLCASSLVEFGAGSDEQFFGPGTRLTVL.

This clonotype came up many times. The chain couples TRBV7-2 to TRBJ2-3; 12 nucleotides agree with TRBD2. Unmatched junction bases numbered 9, after V lost 5 bases and J lost 6 bases. Germline V gives CDR1 SGHTA, CDR2 FQGNSA. The CDR3 loop spans 16 amino acids. The CDR3, as DNA: TGTGCCAGCAGCCCGTGGACTAGCGGGGTTGGGGATACGCAGTATTTT. Translated, it gives CASSPWTSGVGDTQYF.

This clonotype appeared many times. The rearrangement uses TRBV5-6 and TRBJ1-4; TRBD1 might be the D (5 bases). With 4 bases removed from V and 8 bases from J, the gap between germline ends came to 15 bases. This CDR3 has 14 residues. CDR1 and CDR2 from the germline V gene are SGHDT and YYEEEE. Here the CDR3 reads CASSPGPGEEKLFF. The CDR3, as DNA: TGTGCCAGCAGCCCGGGGCCCGGGGAGGAAAAACTGTTTTTT.

This clonotype occurred many times. V usage is TRBV15 and J usage is TRBJ1-2; D is unclear. Trimming stripped 1 base from V and 5 bases from J, with 8 bases between. Germline V gene data show CDR1 as LNHNV and CDR2 as YYDKDF (reference sequence). This CDR3 spans 13 amino acids. DNA of the CDR3: TGTGCCACCAGCAGAGGTTTGGATTATGGCTACACCTTC. As protein: CATSRGLDYGYTF.

Points on this clonotype: A much larger clone differs from this one at a single base, so this may be a read error. V is TRBV7-8 and J is TRBJ2-5; no definite D call. This CDR3 has 11 residues. V lost 11 bases, J lost 0 bases, and 7 bases lay in between. Germline CDR1 is SGHVS and CDR2 is FQNEAQ. In DNA, the CDR3 is TGTGCCTGGACGTACCAAGAGACCCAGTACTTC. Translated, it gives CAWTYQETQYF. Complete variable domain (other parts from reference TRBV7-8 and TRBJ2-5): GAGVSQSPRYKVAKRGQDVALRCDPISGHVSLFWYQQALGQGPEFLTYFQNEAQLDKSGLPSDRFFAERPEGSVSTLKIQRTQQEDSAVYLCAWTYQETQYFGPGTRLLVL.

V gene TRBV3-1 combines with J gene TRBJ2-7; 12 bases map to TRBD1. The trim removed 4 bases at V and 5 bases at J, leaving 6 bases unmatched. The CDR3 loop spans 15 amino acids. From germline, CDR1 is LGHDT and CDR2 YNNKEL (reference sequence). The CDR3 is CASSPGTGGFDEQYF. The CDR3, as DNA: TGTGCCAGCAGCCCCGGGACAGGGGGCTTCGACGAGCAGTACTTC.

This clonotype turned up a few times. The V and J genes are TRBV6-1 and TRBJ2-1; 8 bases line up with TRBD1. The CDR3 sequence is 14 residues long. V shed 7 bases and J 9 bases; nucleotides not matched to a gene: 11. CDR1 and CDR2 (germline): MNHNS, SASEGT. As DNA, the CDR3 is TGTGCCAGCAAAGTTCTTGACAGGGGAAGTGAGCAGTTCTTC. The encoded protein is CASKVLDRGSEQFF.

This clonotype has a handful of counts. This chain uses TRBV29-1 with TRBJ2-5; D is perhaps TRBD2 (5 bases). The V gene's germline CDR1 is SQVTM and CDR2 ANQGSEA. The CDR3 runs 14 residues. Deletions cut 1 base from V and 2 bases from J, with 11 bases between. The CDR3 reads CSVEGPGVQETQYF. The DNA for the CDR3 is TGCAGCGTTGAAGGCCCCGGGGTTCAAGAGACCCAGTACTTC.

This clonotype was seen many times. The chain joins TRBV9 to TRBJ1-5, with D perhaps matching TRBD1 (5 bases). The germline CDR1 and CDR2 sequences are SGDLS and YYNGEE. This CDR3 has 15 amino acids. The V end lost 0 bases, the J end lost 3 bases, and 10 bases lay between the germline ends. In nucleotides, the CDR3 is TGTGCCAGCAGCGTAGACGGGGCTCTCAATCAGCCCCAGCATTTT. This translates into CASSVDGALNQPQHF.

In its sample, this clonotype was seen many times. The genes are TRBV7-8 and TRBJ2-7, with 8 bases aligning to TRBD1. The CDR3 runs 14 residues. CDR1 is SGHVS and CDR2 is FQNEAQ in the germline V gene. V was clipped by 5 bases and J by 5 bases; unmatched bases: 8. The CDR3 DNA reads as TGTGCCAGCAGCCCGGACAGGGTTCGGGACGAGCAGTACTTC. Residues: CASSPDRVRDEQYF.

This clonotype occurred many times. The rearrangement links TRBV20-1 to TRBJ1-6; 9 bases map to TRBD1. V lost 5 bases and J lost 0; bases outside the gene matches: 11. The CDR3 spans 18 residues. CDR1 DFQATT and CDR2 SNEGSKA come from the germline V gene (reference sequence). CDR3 sequence (DNA): TGCAGTGCTGTCCGGGACAGGGATAGGAGCTCCTATAATTCACCCCTCCACTTT. It yields the protein CSAVRDRDRSSYNSPLHF.

This chain joins TRBV4-1 and TRBJ2-1; 8 bases align to TRBD2. CDR1 and CDR2 (germline): MGHRA, YSYEKL. There are 17 residues in the CDR3. With 1 base clipped from V and 1 base from J, the junction kept 6 bases outside the gene matches. The CDR3 region is CASSQAPLAASYNEQFF. CDR3 nucleotide sequence: TGCGCCAGCAGCCAAGCCCCACTAGCGGCATCCTACAATGAGCAGTTCTTC.

This clonotype has at least ten counts. In nucleotides, the CDR3 is TGCAGTGCTAGAATTAGCGGGAGCTCCTACAATGAGCAGTTCTTC. Amino acids: CSARISGSSYNEQFF. This chain connects TRBV20-1 to TRBJ2-1; 9 bases line up with TRBD2. CDR1 is DFQATT, CDR2 SNEGSKA, per germline (reference sequence). CDR3 size: 15 residues. V lost 2 bases and J lost 0; bases outside the gene matches: 2.

This clonotype has at least ten counts. The chain combines TRBV20-1 with TRBJ2-2; TRBD1 aligns across 7 bases. Germline values: CDR1 DFQATT, CDR2 SNEGSKA (reference sequence). This CDR3 spans 14 amino acids. Trimming cost V 5 bases and J 1 base; bases outside gene matches: 4. This CDR3 reads CSAGQEMNTGELFF. The CDR3 DNA follows: TGCAGTGCTGGACAGGAGATGAACACCGGGGAGCTGTTTTTT.

The chain combines TRBV28 with TRBJ1-3; D might be TRBD1 (5 bases). Germline-derived CDR1 and CDR2 are MDHEN and SYDVKM. This CDR3 has 15 amino acids. Deletions cut 6 bases from V and 4 bases from J, with 16 bases between. CDR3 residues: CASRSGTLRGNTIYF. The CDR3 DNA reads as TGTGCCAGCAGGTCAGGGACCCTGCGAGGAAACACCATATATTTT.

This clonotype occurred many times. The rearrangement links TRBV7-8 to TRBJ1-5; 7 bases fit TRBD1. CDR3 length equals 16 residues. In germline, CDR1 is SGHVS, CDR2 FQNEAQ. V shed 5 bases, J shed 5 bases, and the junction held 12 bases outside the gene matches. The CDR3 DNA is TGTGCCAGCAGCCTCAGGGGGGCCAGGGGGTATCAGCCCCAGCATTTT. Translating gives CASSLRGARGYQPQHF. Looking up the rest from reference TRBV7-8 and TRBJ1-5 gives the full variable domain: GAGVSQSPRYKVAKRGQDVALRCDPISGHVSLFWYQQALGQGPEFLTYFQNEAQLDKSGLPSDRFFAERPEGSVSTLKIQRTQQEDSAVYLCASSLRGARGYQPQHFGDGTRLSIL.

Many counts were recorded for this clonotype. The chain is built from TRBV7-2 and TRBJ2-2; TRBD1 might be the D (5 bases). The CDR3 length is 14 residues. Germline CDR1 SGHTA, CDR2 FQGNSA. V was cut by 2 bases and J by 10 bases, with 14 bases left in between. DNA of the CDR3: TGTGCCAGCAGCTTATTAGGGGCCAGCATGGAGCTGTTTTTT. The encoded protein is CASSLLGASMELFF.